This T cell receptor beta chain was identified in a study of blood T cell repertoires in COVID-19. Whole-study context: Donors in the United States, Italy and Spain gave samples during acute or convalescent COVID-19. The cDNA or gDNA used as material had been derived from T cells, B-cell-depleted T cells, or PBMCs.

Profiled with immunoSEQ multiplex PCR; TCRdb holds only in-frame clones, not every one. This table has about 300,000 clones, roughly 88% appearing once. V shed 4 bases, J shed 7 bases, and the junction held 8 bases outside the gene matches. Germline values: CDR1 SNHLY, CDR2 FYNNEI. The length of the CDR3 is 15 residues. The source material was peripheral blood. The V gene is TRBV2, the J gene TRBJ2-3; 10 positions match TRBD1. This receptor was identified in a woman aged 45-65 years with acute or convalescent COVID-19. The CDR3 loop is CASSATGGARHTQYF. As DNA, the CDR3 is TGTGCCAGCAGTGCGACAGGGGGCGCCCGCCATACGCAGTATTTT.